The 3 T cell receptor beta chains below come from one sample, sequenced in a study of OX40 agonist ivuxolimab in advanced cancers. Sequencing was performed with immunoSEQ multiplex PCR; in TCRdb, only in-frame clones are kept and a portion is missing. Of around 50,000 clones listed, about nine tenths are singletons. The sequences come from CD4+ or CD8+ T cells sorted from blood, collected in a trial of the OX40 agonist ivuxolimab. Receptors were obtained from an adult with an advanced solid tumor such as melanoma, head and neck, liver or kidney cancer.

The sample holds a few counts of this clone. This sequence joins TRBV30 and TRBJ2-2, with TRBD2 matching over 13 bases. The CDR3 length is 16 residues. The germline CDR1 and CDR2 sequences are GTSNPN and SVGIG (reference sequence). V lost 5 bases and J lost 6; bases outside the gene matches: 9. The CDR3 nucleotides are TGTGCCTGGCGGACTAGCGGGAGTTTCGTGGCCGGGGAGCTGTTTTTT. It translates to CAWRTSGSFVAGELFF.

This clone was seen a single time. V is TRBV2 and J is TRBJ1-4; 10 bases are a match to TRBD1. CDR1 is SNHLY, CDR2 FYNNEI, per germline. The V and J ends lost 7 bases and 5 bases, in that order; junction bases with no gene match: 7. The CDR3 length is 15 residues. The CDR3 region has the DNA TGTGCCAGCAATCAAGGGGGACAGGGGAATGAAAAACTGTTTTTT. Its translation is CASNQGGQGNEKLFF. The full variable domain, in which reference TRBV2 and TRBJ1-4 provide the parts outside the CDR3, is EPEVTQTPSHQVTQMGQEVILRCVPISNHLYFYWYRQILGQKVEFLVSFYNNEISEKSEIFDDQFSVERPDGSNFTLKIRSTKLEDSAMYFCASNQGGQGNEKLFFGSGTQLSVL.

The chain has TRBV6-1 and TRBJ1-2, with D possibly matching TRBD1 (6 bases). Germline CDR1 and CDR2: MNHNS and SASEGT. CDR3 length: 14 residues. Trimming removed 8 bases from V and 4 bases from J, with 17 bases in between. The DNA of the CDR3 is TGTGCCAGCGTATCCGGAGACAGGAGCTATGGCTACACCTTC. Translation gives CASVSGDRSYGYTF.